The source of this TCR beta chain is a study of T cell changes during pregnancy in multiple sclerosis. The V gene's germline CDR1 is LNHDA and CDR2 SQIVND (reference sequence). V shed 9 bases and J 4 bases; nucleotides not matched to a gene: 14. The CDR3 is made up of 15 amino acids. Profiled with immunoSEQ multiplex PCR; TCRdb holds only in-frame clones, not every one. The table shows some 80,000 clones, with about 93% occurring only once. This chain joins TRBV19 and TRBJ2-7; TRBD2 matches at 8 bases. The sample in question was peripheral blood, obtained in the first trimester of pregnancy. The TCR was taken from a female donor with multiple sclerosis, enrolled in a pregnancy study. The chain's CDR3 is CASTSSREGLYEQYF. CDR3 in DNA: TGTGCCAGCACTAGTAGCCGGGAGGGCTTATACGAGCAGTACTTC. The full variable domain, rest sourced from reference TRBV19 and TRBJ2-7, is DGGITQSPKYLFRKEGQNVTLSCEQNLNHDAMYWYRQDPGQGLRLIYYSQIVNDFQKGDIAEGYSVSREKKESFPLTVTSAQKNPTAFYLCASTSSREGLYEQYFGPGTRLTVT.